This TCR beta chain is drawn from a study of T-cell reconstitution after alpha-beta-depleted transplantation in children. This clonotype was counted only a few times. A TCRbeta library incorporating unique molecular identifiers was prepared. A single record per CDR3 protein comes from TCRdb applying MiXCR to the PCR reads. The sample includes about 980,000 distinct CDR3 sequences, 25% to 35% of them seen just once. The specimen was PBMCs, mostly from graft donor cells, collected 360 days after TCRalphabeta/CD19-depleted stem cell transplant. This sequence originates from a boy under two years old who had a stem cell transplant for SCID, so the T cells may come from the graft donor.

CDR3 loop: CASSGGARSTGELFF. Here the CDR3 DNA reads TGTGCCAGCAGCGGGGGGGCCCGAAGCACCGGGGAGCTGTTTTTT. This sequence joins TRBV7-3 and TRBJ2-2, with TRBD2 as a possible D gene (7 bases). V lost 5 bases, J lost 4 bases, and 14 bases lay in between. The germline gives CDR1 SGHTA, CDR2 FQGTGA. The CDR3 is 15 amino acids.